Shown below are 14 T cell receptor beta chains from a single sample sequenced in a study of Graves' ophthalmopathy and Graves' hyperthyroidism. TCR beta CDR3 amplification used RNA transcripts. RT-PCR in the first round used HTBI primers; a second-round multiplex PCR followed. TCRdb used MiXCR to reprocess the multiplex PCR reads, holding one entry per CDR3 protein. The sample shows 200,000 to 300,000 distinct CDR3 sequences, 40% to 50% of them seen only once. Specimen: peripheral blood. The receptors derive from an adult man with Graves' ophthalmopathy.

The chain has TRBV6-5 and TRBJ1-1; TRBD1 agrees at 10 bases. This CDR3 has 16 residues. Trimming removed 5 bases from V and 5 bases from J; junction bases left unmatched: 11. The germline V gene has CDR1 MNHEY and CDR2 SVGAGI. This CDR3 is CASSPSDRGRRTEAFF. Written as DNA, the CDR3 is TGTGCCAGCAGTCCATCAGACAGGGGGCGGCGGACTGAAGCTTTCTTT.

In its sample, this clonotype was seen a few times. The rearrangement joins TRBV5-5 to TRBJ1-5; TRBD1 matches at 8 bases. CDR1 and CDR2 (germline): SGHKS, YYEKEE (reference sequence). The CDR3 length is 13 residues. Unmatched junction bases numbered 3, after V lost 3 bases and J lost 7 bases. The DNA for the CDR3 is TGTGCCAGCAGCTCGACAGGGGAACAGCCCCAGCATTTT. It is translated as CASSSTGEQPQHF.

The chain is built from TRBV19 and TRBJ2-2; TRBD2 matches at 10 bases. V shed 6 bases, J shed 7 bases, and the junction held 11 bases outside the gene matches. CDR3 length: 16 residues. Germline values: CDR1 LNHDA, CDR2 SQIVND (reference sequence). The CDR3 region is CASSPLAGAGDGELFF. Written as DNA, the CDR3 is TGTGCCAGTAGCCCCCTAGCGGGAGCGGGTGACGGGGAGCTGTTTTTT. Complete variable domain (other parts from reference TRBV19 and TRBJ2-2): DGGITQSPKYLFRKEGQNVTLSCEQNLNHDAMYWYRQDPGQGLRLIYYSQIVNDFQKGDIAEGYSVSREKKESFPLTVTSAQKNPTAFYLCASSPLAGAGDGELFFGEGSRLTVL.

To note about this clonotype: One end of the junction varies from germline; a read error may be responsible. This rearrangement joins TRBV7-9 to TRBJ2-6; D possibly matches TRBD1 or TRBD2 (6 bases each). This CDR3 has 17 amino acids. Germline-derived CDR1 and CDR2 are SEHNR and FQNEAQ (reference sequence). In DNA, the CDR3 is TGTGCCAGCAGCTCAGCCCCCCGGGGACTGGGGGCCAACGTCCCGACTTTC. It translates to CASSSAPRGLGANVPTF. The full variable domain, completed using reference TRBV7-9 and TRBJ2-6, is DTGVSQNPRHKITKRGQNVTFRCDPISEHNRLYWYRQTLGQGPEFLTYFQNEAQLEKSRLLSDRFSAERPKGSFSTLEIQRTEQGDSAMYLCASSSAPRGLGANVPTFGAGSRLTVL.

The V gene is TRBV20-1, the J gene TRBJ2-7; TRBD2 matches at 13 bases. J lost 2 bases, V lost 1 base, and 5 bases had no gene match. Germline lookup yields CDR1 DFQATT and CDR2 SNEGSKA (reference sequence). The CDR3 is made up of 16 amino acids. In DNA, the CDR3 is TGCAGTGCTAGAGGGACTAGCGGGGGTCTCACCTACGAGCAGTACTTC. It specifies CSARGTSGGLTYEQYF.

The chain combines TRBV9 with TRBJ1-6, with 10 bases identical to TRBD1. The V gene end was trimmed by 6 bases and the J gene end by 7 bases; junction bases not matched to a gene: 10. The germline V gene encodes CDR1 SGDLS and CDR2 YYNGEE. This CDR3 region has 16 residues. This CDR3 is CASNPRQGARNSPLHF. For the CDR3, the DNA is TGTGCCAGCAACCCACGACAGGGGGCAAGGAATTCACCCCTCCACTTT.

This clonotype was seen only once. The genes are TRBV29-1 and TRBJ2-2, with D possibly matching TRBD2 (6 bases). CDR1 and CDR2 from the germline V gene are SQVTM and ANQGSEA. The CDR3 runs to 11 residues. Trimming stripped 7 bases from V and 4 bases from J, with 7 bases between. CDR3 coding DNA: TGCAGCGGGAGGGCCACCGGGGAGCTGTTTTTT. This codes for CSGRATGELFF.

The gene calls are TRBV2 and TRBJ2-7, with D tentatively TRBD1 (6 bases). The V and J ends lost 7 bases and 0 bases respectively, with 13 bases between them. CDR1 SNHLY and CDR2 FYNNEI come from the germline V gene. The CDR3 consists of 14 residues. The CDR3 DNA follows: TGTGCCAGCAATAAGGACAGAACCTCCTACGAGCAGTACTTC. Protein product: CASNKDRTSYEQYF.

V usage is TRBV7-2 and J usage is TRBJ2-5; TRBD2 aligns across 10 bases. There are 15 residues in the CDR3. Germline V gives CDR1 SGHTA, CDR2 FQGNSA. V dropped 3 bases and J dropped 1; count of bases not matched to a gene: 2. For the CDR3, the DNA is TGTGCCAGCAGCTTTCTAGCGGGAGCCCAAGAGACCCAGTACTTC. Translating it yields CASSFLAGAQETQYF.

The gene calls are TRBV9 and TRBJ1-2, with D possibly matching TRBD1 (5 bases). The V and J ends lost 4 bases and 2 bases respectively, with 21 bases between them. Germline-derived CDR1 and CDR2 are SGDLS and YYNGEE. The CDR3 contains 17 residues. CDR3 nucleotide sequence: TGTGCCAGCAGCTCCCGACAGTCTGGCGCCAAAAACTATGGCTACACCTTC. It translates to CASSSRQSGAKNYGYTF.

The chain recombines TRBV20-1 with TRBJ2-7, with a possible D match to TRBD2 (6 bases). Germline loops: CDR1 DFQATT, CDR2 SNEGSKA (reference sequence). Trimming took 6 bases from V and 3 from J, leaving 21 bases between them. The CDR3 totals 15 residues. The CDR3 coding sequence is TGCAGTGCGGAGGAGCGGGCCCGTCCCGGCTACGAGCAGTACTTC. As protein: CSAEERARPGYEQYF.

The chain couples TRBV29-1 to TRBJ1-1, with TRBD1 matching 7 bases. Germline-derived CDR1 and CDR2 are SQVTM and ANQGSEA. This CDR3 comprises 15 residues. The trim removed 3 bases at V and 0 bases at J, leaving 7 bases unmatched. CDR3 nucleotide sequence: TGCAGCGTTGACGAGACAGGGAATATGAACACTGAAGCTTTCTTT. Its protein product is CSVDETGNMNTEAFF.

The chain is built from TRBV11-2 and TRBJ2-5; no firm D call. The V end lost 1 base, the J end lost 5 bases, and 5 bases lay between the germline ends. The CDR3 extends over 12 amino acids. Germline lookup yields CDR1 SGHAT and CDR2 FQNNGV. This CDR3 reads CASSLVTETQYF. The CDR3 coding sequence is TGTGCCAGCAGCTTAGTGACGGAGACCCAGTACTTC.

Of note for this clonotype: One base away lies a much larger clone, so this may be a sequencing read error. The DNA for the CDR3 is TGTGCCAGCAGTCCTCAACTAGCGGGCAACGAGCAGTACTTC. As protein: CASSPQLAGNEQYF. The V gene is TRBV9, the J gene TRBJ2-7; 9 nucleotides agree with TRBD2. V lost 5 bases and J lost 5; bases outside the gene matches: 8. The CDR3 is made up of 14 amino acids. Germline lookup yields CDR1 SGDLS and CDR2 YYNGEE.